This passage covers 9 T cell receptor beta chains from one sample sequenced in a study of blood T cell repertoires in COVID-19. The protocol was immunoSEQ multiplex PCR, while the TCRdb copy is restricted to in-frame clones and leaves out a portion. Of fewer than 85,000 clones listed, roughly 80% are singletons. Sequencing input: peripheral blood. The receptor source for this set is an older woman with acute or convalescent COVID-19.

The chain links TRBV6-1 to TRBJ1-1, with 12 nucleotides matching TRBD1. Looked up from germline, CDR1 is MNHNS and CDR2 is SASEGT. After removal of 4 bases from V and 4 bases from J, the junction contained 10 bases not matched to a gene. The CDR3 length is 17 residues. The CDR3 bases are TGTGCCAGCAGTGCCCAATTGGGACAGGGGGCTGGCACTGAAGCTTTCTTT. It codes for CASSAQLGQGAGTEAFF.

This chain links TRBV18 with TRBJ2-5; D uncertain. V lost 0 bases, J lost 5 bases, and 13 bases lay in between. The germline V gene has CDR1 KGHSH and CDR2 LQKENI. This CDR3 region has 15 residues. Here the CDR3 DNA reads TGTGCCAGCTCACCACCGGTTAAACAGCCGGAGACCCAGTACTTC. Protein product: CASSPPVKQPETQYF.

The J gene is TRBJ2-7, the V gene TRBV3-1 (or the pseudogene TRBV3-2); 14 bases match TRBD2. V lost 3 bases and J lost 7; bases outside the gene matches: 5. Germline assignment: CDR1 LGHDT and CDR2 YNNKEL (reference sequence). This CDR3 has 15 amino acids. Here the CDR3 DNA reads TGTGCCAGCAGCCACCGGACTAGCGGGGGGAATGAGCAGTACTTC. This sequence encodes CASSHRTSGGNEQYF.

This clone was detected only once. The genes are TRBV3-1 (or the pseudogene TRBV3-2) and TRBJ2-2; D is ambiguous. The germline V and J ends were trimmed by 1 base and 5 bases, with 5 bases remaining between them. CDR3 length equals 13 residues. Germline V gene sequence: CDR1 LGHDT, CDR2 YNNKEL (reference sequence). The chain's CDR3 is CASSQVTTGELFF. The CDR3 coding sequence is TGTGCCAGCAGCCAAGTGACTACCGGGGAGCTGTTTTTT.

This chain links TRBV24-1 with TRBJ2-1; TRBD2 might be the D (5 bases). CDR3 size: 15 residues. V lost 5 bases and J 0 bases, leaving 10 bases between the germline ends. CDR1 KGHDR and CDR2 SFDVKD come from the germline V gene. CDR3 loop: CATSGWRSSYNEQFF. The CDR3 DNA is TGTGCCACCAGTGGTTGGAGGAGCTCCTACAATGAGCAGTTCTTC.

The V gene is TRBV18, the J gene TRBJ2-3; 9 positions agree with TRBD1. This CDR3 contains 14 residues. CDR1 and CDR2 from the germline V gene are KGHSH and LQKENI. J lost 3 bases, V lost 4 bases, and 2 bases had no gene match. CDR3 nucleotide sequence: TGTGCCAGCTCACAGGGACAGGGTACAGATACGCAGTATTTT. Protein sequence: CASSQGQGTDTQYF.

V gene TRBV5-5 combines with J gene TRBJ2-1; D is unclear. Per the germline V gene, CDR1 is SGHKS and CDR2 is YYEKEE (reference sequence). The CDR3 loop spans 12 amino acids. The V and J ends lost 4 bases and 5 bases respectively, with 7 bases between them. This CDR3 is CASSLFNNEQFF. CDR3 DNA: TGTGCCAGCAGCCTGTTTAACAATGAGCAGTTCTTC.

This sequence joins TRBV5-6 and TRBJ1-2, with a weak D call TRBD1 (5 bases). There are 15 residues in the CDR3. Germline CDR1 is SGHDT and CDR2 is YYEEEE. Trimming removed 0 bases at V and 6 bases at J, with 15 bases between. The CDR3 is CASSLVRDVTDGYTF. The CDR3 nucleotides are TGTGCCAGCAGCTTGGTCAGGGATGTCACGGATGGCTACACCTTC.

The V gene is TRBV6-2 or TRBV6-3, the J gene TRBJ1-5, with 10 bases fitting TRBD1. With 0 bases clipped from V and 11 bases from J, the junction kept 7 bases outside the gene matches. Germline CDR1 reads MNHEY; CDR2 reads SVGEGT. The CDR3 runs 15 residues. The CDR3 DNA reads TGTGCCAGCAGTTACTCCGGGACAGGGGACGACTCCCAGCATTTT. It yields the protein CASSYSGTGDDSQHF.